Sequencing of this T cell receptor beta chain was carried out in a study of CD8 T cells in ankylosing spondylitis. Study-wide findings and caveats: Seemingly distinctive of ankylosing spondylitis blood was a TCR beta motif formed by eight highly homologous variants.

TCRdb reprocessed the 5' RACE reads with MiXCR, giving one entry per CDR3 protein. The sample carries 100,000 to 150,000 distinct CDR3 sequences, approximately 17% recorded once. Deletions cut 0 bases from V and 4 bases from J, with 10 bases between. The CDR3 runs to 14 residues. Looked up from germline, CDR1 is ENHRY and CDR2 is SYGVKD. On this clonotype: The antigen is undetermined.

The source material was blood, either unsorted or a sorted T cell fraction (not recorded which). This TCR was sampled from a male donor with ankylosing spondylitis. The rearrangement joins TRBV10-3 to TRBJ2-7, with a possible D match to TRBD2 (5 bases). CDR3 DNA sequence: TGTGCCATCAGTGAGTCAGAGGGCCGGTACGAGCAGTACTTC. This sequence encodes CAISESEGRYEQYF.